The text below deals with one T cell receptor beta chain. PCR employed 60 Vbeta and 13 Jbeta primers. Original data processing: Some 11 million of the roughly 80 million unique TCR beta chains counted in a later analysis were shared. TCRdb keeps only in-frame clones here, not all; method: immunoSEQ multiplex PCR. V and J calls and clone size follow that table, whereas D and trimming were derived from the DNA. The sample shows 95,000 to 150,000 clones, around 76% of them seen only once. This sample is drawn from a study of cytomegalovirus exposure and HLA in healthy donors. Study information: Early on, a data release was issued that held 80 million or so unique TCRs from HLA-typed donors.

CDR3 length equals 12 residues. J lost 4 bases, V lost 9 bases, and 5 bases had no gene match. Germline loops: CDR1 MDHEN, CDR2 SYDVKM. This sequence joins TRBV28 and TRBJ1-2, with TRBD1 matching 7 bases. The TCR was taken from a man between 60 and 75 years old in good health and CMV-seropositive. Material for sequencing was PBMCs. CDR3 in amino acids: CASIGTVYGYTF. The CDR3 DNA reads as TGTGCCAGTATCGGGACAGTCTATGGCTACACCTTC.